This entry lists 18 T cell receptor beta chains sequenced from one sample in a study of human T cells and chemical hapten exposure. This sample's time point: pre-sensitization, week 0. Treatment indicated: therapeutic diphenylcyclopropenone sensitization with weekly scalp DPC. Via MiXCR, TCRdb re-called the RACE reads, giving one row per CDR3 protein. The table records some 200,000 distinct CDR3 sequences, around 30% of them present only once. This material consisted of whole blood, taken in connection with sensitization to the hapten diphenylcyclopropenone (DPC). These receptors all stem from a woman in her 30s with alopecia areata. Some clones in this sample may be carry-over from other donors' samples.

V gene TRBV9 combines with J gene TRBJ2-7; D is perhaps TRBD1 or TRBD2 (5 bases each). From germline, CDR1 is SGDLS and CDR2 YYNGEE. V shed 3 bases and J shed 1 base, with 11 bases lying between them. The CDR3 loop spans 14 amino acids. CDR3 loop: CASSAGTQSYEQYF. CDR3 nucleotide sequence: TGTGCCAGCAGCGCCGGGACCCAGTCCTACGAGCAGTACTTC.

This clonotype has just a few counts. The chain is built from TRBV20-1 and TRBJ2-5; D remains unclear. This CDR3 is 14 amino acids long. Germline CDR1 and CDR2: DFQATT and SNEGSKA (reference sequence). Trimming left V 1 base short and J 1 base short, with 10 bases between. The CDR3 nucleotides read TGCAGTGCTAGAGGTACTTGGCGCCAAGAGACCCAGTACTTC. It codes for CSARGTWRQETQYF.

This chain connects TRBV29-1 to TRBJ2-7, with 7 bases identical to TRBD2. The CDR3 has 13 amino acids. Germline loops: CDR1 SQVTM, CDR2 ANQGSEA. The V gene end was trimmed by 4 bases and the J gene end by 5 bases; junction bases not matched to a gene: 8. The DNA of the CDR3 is TGCAGCGTTGCCGCAGCGGGGAGGGACGAGCAGTACTTC. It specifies CSVAAAGRDEQYF.

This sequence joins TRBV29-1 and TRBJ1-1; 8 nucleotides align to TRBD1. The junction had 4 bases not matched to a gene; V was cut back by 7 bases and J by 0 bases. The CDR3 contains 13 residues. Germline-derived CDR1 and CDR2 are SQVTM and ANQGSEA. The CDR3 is CSARDRLNTEAFF. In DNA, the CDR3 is TGCAGCGCTCGGGACAGGCTGAACACTGAAGCTTTCTTT.

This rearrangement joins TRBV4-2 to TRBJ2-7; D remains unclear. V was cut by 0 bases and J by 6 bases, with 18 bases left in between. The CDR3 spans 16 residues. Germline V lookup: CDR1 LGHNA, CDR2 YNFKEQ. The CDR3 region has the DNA TGTGCCAGCAGCCAAGATTTGAGTAGGGCGGTCGGCGAGCAGTACTTC. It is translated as CASSQDLSRAVGEQYF.

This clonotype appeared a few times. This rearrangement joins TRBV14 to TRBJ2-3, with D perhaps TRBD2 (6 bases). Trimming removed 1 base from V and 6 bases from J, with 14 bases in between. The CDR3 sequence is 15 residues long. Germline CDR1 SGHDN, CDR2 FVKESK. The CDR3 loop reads CASSQVGGSPDTQYF. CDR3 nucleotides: TGTGCCAGCAGCCAAGTAGGAGGGAGCCCCGATACGCAGTATTTT.

CDR3 coding DNA: TGCAGCGCCGGACAGGGGACGAGCCCGAACACCGGGGAGCTGTTTTTT. As protein: CSAGQGTSPNTGELFF. The chain has TRBV29-1 and TRBJ2-2; TRBD1 agrees at 9 bases. Germline V lookup: CDR1 SQVTM, CDR2 ANQGSEA. CDR3 length: 16 amino acids. Trimming took 7 bases from V and 0 from J; bases not matched to a gene: 9.

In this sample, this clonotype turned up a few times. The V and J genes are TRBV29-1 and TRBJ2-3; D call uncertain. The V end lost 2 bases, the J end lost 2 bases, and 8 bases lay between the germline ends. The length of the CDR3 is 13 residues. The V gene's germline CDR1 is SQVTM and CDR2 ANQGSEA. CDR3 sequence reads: CSVEPGLTDTQYF. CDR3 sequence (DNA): TGCAGCGTTGAACCCGGGCTCACAGATACGCAGTATTTT.

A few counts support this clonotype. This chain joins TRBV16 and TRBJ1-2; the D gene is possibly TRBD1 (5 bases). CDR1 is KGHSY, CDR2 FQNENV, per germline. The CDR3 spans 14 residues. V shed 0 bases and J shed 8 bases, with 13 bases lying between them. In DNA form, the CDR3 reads TGTGCCAGCAGCCAATCGTCCGGGGCTGAAGGCTACACCTTC. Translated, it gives CASSQSSGAEGYTF.

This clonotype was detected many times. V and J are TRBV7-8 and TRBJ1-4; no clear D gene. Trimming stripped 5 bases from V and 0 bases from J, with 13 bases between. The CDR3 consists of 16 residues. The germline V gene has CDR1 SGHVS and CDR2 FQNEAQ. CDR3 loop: CASSTTSRTTNEKLFF. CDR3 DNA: TGTGCCAGCAGCACTACCTCCAGAACAACTAATGAAAAACTGTTTTTT.

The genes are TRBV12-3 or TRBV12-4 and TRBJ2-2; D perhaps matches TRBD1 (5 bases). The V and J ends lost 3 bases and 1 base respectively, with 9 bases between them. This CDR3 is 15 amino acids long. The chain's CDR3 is CASSFVQGNTGELFF. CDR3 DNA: TGTGCCAGCAGTTTTGTTCAGGGGAACACCGGGGAGCTGTTTTTT.

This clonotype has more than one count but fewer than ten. CDR3 DNA: TGTGCCAGCAGCCGACAGGATGACTATGGCTACACCTTC. Translating gives CASSRQDDYGYTF. The V and J genes are TRBV5-6 and TRBJ1-2, with a tentative D call TRBD1 (6 bases). Germline loops: CDR1 SGHDT, CDR2 YYEEEE. Trimming removed 4 bases from V and 3 bases from J, with 10 bases in between. CDR3 length: 13 amino acids.

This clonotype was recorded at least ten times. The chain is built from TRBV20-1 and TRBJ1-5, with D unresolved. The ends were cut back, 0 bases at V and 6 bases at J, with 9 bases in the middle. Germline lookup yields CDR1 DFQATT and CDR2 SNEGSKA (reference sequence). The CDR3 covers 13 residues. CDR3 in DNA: TGCAGTGCTAGAGATGCAGAAGGTCAGCCCCAGCATTTT. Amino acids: CSARDAEGQPQHF.

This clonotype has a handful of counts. For the CDR3, the DNA is TGTGCCAGCAGCGCGGGACAGGGAGAGACAGATACGCAGTATTTT. It codes for CASSAGQGETDTQYF. The chain is built from TRBV9 and TRBJ2-3; the match to TRBD1 covers 9 bases. Per germline, CDR1 SGDLS and CDR2 YYNGEE. The CDR3 length is 15 residues. Germline trimming cut 3 bases from V and 3 bases from J; bases unmatched to any gene: 5. Full variable domain (rest looked up from reference TRBV9 and TRBJ2-3): DSGVTQTPKHLITATGQRVTLRCSPRSGDLSVYWYQQSLDQGLQFLIQYYNGEERAKGNILERFSAQQFPDLHSELNLSSLELGDSALYFCASSAGQGETDTQYFGPGTRLTVL.

CDR3 sequence (DNA): TGTGCCAGCAGCTTACCAAGTGGGACAGACTTAGATGAGCAGTTCTTC. It yields the protein CASSLPSGTDLDEQFF. The V gene is TRBV7-9, the J gene TRBJ2-1; TRBD1 agrees at 7 bases. Germline loops: CDR1 SEHNR, CDR2 FQNEAQ (reference sequence). The CDR3 covers 16 residues. V dropped 2 bases and J dropped 8; count of bases not matched to a gene: 12.

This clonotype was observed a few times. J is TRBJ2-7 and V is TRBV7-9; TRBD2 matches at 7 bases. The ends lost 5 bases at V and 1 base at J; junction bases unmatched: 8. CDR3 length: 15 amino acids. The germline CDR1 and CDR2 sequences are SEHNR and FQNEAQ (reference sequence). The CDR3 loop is CASSKSGTTSYEQYF. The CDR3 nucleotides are TGTGCCAGCAGCAAATCCGGGACTACATCCTACGAGCAGTACTTC.

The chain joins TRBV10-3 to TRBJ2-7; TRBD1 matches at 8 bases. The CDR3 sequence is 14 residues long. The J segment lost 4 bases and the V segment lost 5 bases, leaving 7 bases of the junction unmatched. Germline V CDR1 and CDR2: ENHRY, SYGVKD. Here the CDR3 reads CAISMGQDEYEQYF. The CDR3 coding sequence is TGTGCCATCAGTATGGGACAGGATGAGTACGAGCAGTACTTC.

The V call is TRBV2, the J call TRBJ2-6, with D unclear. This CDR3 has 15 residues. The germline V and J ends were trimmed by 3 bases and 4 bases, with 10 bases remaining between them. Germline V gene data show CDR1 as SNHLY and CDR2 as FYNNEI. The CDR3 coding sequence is TGTGCCAGCAGTGATGCGAAAGCGGGGGCCAACGTCCTGACTTTC. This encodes CASSDAKAGANVLTF.